Listed below are T cell receptor beta chains from one sample, sequenced in a study of shared clonotypes between healthy human individuals. Profiling relied on immunoSEQ multiplex PCR, and the TCRdb table lists in-frame clones only, not all of them. The data show some 2 million clones, about 95% seen once. The specimen sequenced was naive CD8+ T cells sorted from blood. These receptors all come from a man between 18 and 29 years old in good health. The CDR3 runs from the conserved cysteine through the conserved F or W. The D gene is left open where the match is weak. Rows may omit the clone size; those that give it use once, few, many or a size class.

d_call: NA
j_call: TRBJ2-7
clone_size: NA
v_call: TRBV7-9
cdr3_aa: CASSFEYEWEQYF
cdr3_nt: TGTGCCAGCAGCTTTGAGTACGAGTGGGAGCAGTACTTC

d_call: NA
j_call: TRBJ2-7
clone_size: NA
v_call: TRBV10-3
cdr3_aa: CAINEGDEQYF
cdr3_nt: TGTGCCATCAACGAGGGGGACGAGCAGTACTTC

d_call: NA
j_call: TRBJ2-3
clone_size: NA
v_call: TRBV30
cdr3_aa: CAWRLSGHTDTQYF
cdr3_nt: TGTGCCTGGAGATTAAGCGGCCACACAGATACGCAGTATTTT

d_call: TRBD1
j_call: TRBJ2-7
clone_size: NA
v_call: TRBV2
cdr3_aa: CASREGQGYEQYF
cdr3_nt: TGTGCCAGCAGGGAGGGACAGGGCTACGAGCAGTACTTC

d_call: NA
j_call: TRBJ1-1
clone_size: NA
v_call: TRBV5-6
cdr3_aa: CASSQPPWGNTEAFF
cdr3_nt: TGTGCCAGCAGCCAACCCCCGTGGGGGAACACTGAAGCTTTCTTT

d_call: NA
j_call: TRBJ2-5
clone_size: NA
v_call: TRBV7-9
cdr3_aa: CASSLPQAADQETQYF
cdr3_nt: TGTGCCAGCAGCTTACCACAGGCGGCAGATCAAGAGACCCAGTACTTC

d_call: NA
j_call: TRBJ1-1
clone_size: few
v_call: TRBV5-3
cdr3_aa: CARSSNTEAFF
cdr3_nt: TGTGCCAGAAGCTCGAACACTGAAGCTTTCTTT

d_call: NA
j_call: TRBJ2-5
clone_size: NA
v_call: TRBV7-6
cdr3_aa: CASMPQDHMGETQYF
cdr3_nt: TGTGCCAGCATGCCTCAGGACCACATGGGAGAGACCCAGTACTTC

d_call: NA
j_call: TRBJ2-3
clone_size: NA
v_call: TRBV7-3
cdr3_aa: CASSLISGISTDTQYF
cdr3_nt: TGTGCCAGCAGCTTAATATCAGGGATCTCGACAGATACGCAGTATTTT

d_call: NA
j_call: TRBJ2-5
clone_size: NA
v_call: TRBV7-9
cdr3_aa: CASSTIFEETQYF
cdr3_nt: TGTGCCAGCAGCACTATTTTCGAAGAGACCCAGTACTTC

d_call: NA
j_call: TRBJ1-2
clone_size: NA
v_call: TRBV10-2
cdr3_aa: CASSEGPGWSLSYGYTF
cdr3_nt: TGCGCCAGCAGTGAGGGGCCAGGGTGGTCACTTTCCTATGGCTACACCTTC

d_call: TRBD2
j_call: TRBJ2-5
clone_size: NA
v_call: TRBV2
cdr3_aa: CASSESLAGVAKTQYF
cdr3_nt: TGTGCCAGCAGTGAAAGTCTAGCGGGAGTGGCAAAGACCCAGTACTTC

d_call: TRBD1
j_call: TRBJ2-5
clone_size: NA
v_call: TRBV5-6
cdr3_aa: CASSIDPGQGRETQYF
cdr3_nt: TGTGCCAGCAGTATTGACCCGGGACAGGGTAGGGAGACCCAGTACTTC

d_call: NA
j_call: TRBJ2-7
clone_size: once
v_call: TRBV6-5
cdr3_aa: CASSYNGGKGPYEQYF
cdr3_nt: TGTGCCAGCAGTTACAATGGAGGAAAGGGACCCTACGAGCAGTACTTC

d_call: NA
j_call: TRBJ2-7
clone_size: NA
v_call: TRBV4-1
cdr3_aa: CASSQDRLAESSYEQYF
cdr3_nt: TGCGCCAGCAGCCAAGATCGATTGGCGGAAAGCTCCTACGAGCAGTACTTC

d_call: TRBD2
j_call: TRBJ2-3
clone_size: NA
v_call: TRBV9
cdr3_aa: CASSVDNSGSPDDTQYF
cdr3_nt: TGTGCCAGCAGCGTAGATAATAGCGGGAGTCCCGATGATACGCAGTATTTT

d_call: TRBD2
j_call: TRBJ2-3
clone_size: NA
v_call: TRBV19
cdr3_aa: CASSGLETQYF
cdr3_nt: TGTGCCAGTAGTGGACTAGAAACGCAGTATTTT

d_call: NA
j_call: TRBJ2-7
clone_size: NA
v_call: TRBV6-1
cdr3_aa: CASSIRYSYEQYF
cdr3_nt: TGTGCCAGCAGTATCAGGTACTCCTACGAGCAGTACTTC

d_call: TRBD2
j_call: TRBJ2-5
clone_size: NA
v_call: TRBV9
cdr3_aa: CASSRKGLAGRETQYF
cdr3_nt: TGTGCCAGCAGCAGAAAAGGACTAGCGGGGAGAGAGACCCAGTACTTC

d_call: NA
j_call: TRBJ2-5
clone_size: NA
v_call: TRBV4-2
cdr3_aa: CASSQSGEETQYF
cdr3_nt: TGTGCCAGCAGCCAAAGTGGGGAGGAGACCCAGTACTTC

d_call: NA
j_call: TRBJ2-7
clone_size: NA
v_call: TRBV5-4
cdr3_aa: CASSYQGEITYEQYF
cdr3_nt: TGTGCCAGCAGCTACCAGGGAGAAATAACCTACGAGCAGTACTTC

d_call: NA
j_call: TRBJ1-1
clone_size: NA
v_call: TRBV7-8
cdr3_aa: CASSWVGALHTEAFF
cdr3_nt: TGTGCCAGCAGCTGGGTGGGGGCTTTACACACTGAAGCTTTCTTT

d_call: NA
j_call: TRBJ2-1
clone_size: NA
v_call: TRBV10-1
cdr3_aa: CASSTGMGNEQFF
cdr3_nt: TGCGCCAGCAGTACCGGGATGGGCAATGAGCAGTTCTTC

d_call: NA
j_call: TRBJ1-6
clone_size: NA
v_call: TRBV7-7
cdr3_aa: CASGTSYNSPLHF
cdr3_nt: TGTGCTAGCGGGACATCTTATAATTCACCCCTCCACTTT

d_call: NA
j_call: TRBJ2-2
clone_size: NA
v_call: TRBV19
cdr3_aa: CASSIIAKATGELFF
cdr3_nt: TGTGCCAGTAGTATAATTGCGAAGGCGACCGGGGAGCTGTTTTTT

d_call: TRBD2
j_call: TRBJ2-7
clone_size: NA
v_call: TRBV6-9
cdr3_aa: CASPGTSGWTISYEQYF
cdr3_nt: TGTGCCAGCCCCGGGACTAGCGGGTGGACGATCTCCTACGAGCAGTACTTC

d_call: NA
j_call: TRBJ2-1
clone_size: NA
v_call: TRBV13
cdr3_aa: CASSLGAYNEQFF
cdr3_nt: TGTGCCAGCAGCTTAGGGGCCTACAATGAGCAGTTCTTC

d_call: NA
j_call: TRBJ2-2
clone_size: NA
v_call: TRBV5-1
cdr3_aa: CASSLMGQTAGELFF
cdr3_nt: TGCGCCAGCAGCTTGATGGGACAAACGGCCGGGGAGCTGTTTTTT

d_call: NA
j_call: TRBJ1-3
clone_size: NA
v_call: TRBV4-1
cdr3_aa: CASSPGSSGNTIYF
cdr3_nt: TGCGCCAGCAGCCCAGGGTCCTCTGGAAACACCATATATTTT

d_call: TRBD1
j_call: TRBJ1-1
clone_size: once
v_call: TRBV30
cdr3_aa: CAWGQVNTEAFF
cdr3_nt: TGTGCCTGGGGACAGGTTAACACTGAAGCTTTCTTT

d_call: TRBD2
j_call: TRBJ2-3
clone_size: NA
v_call: TRBV11-2
cdr3_aa: CASSLSGGFTDTQYF
cdr3_nt: TGTGCCAGCAGCTTAAGCGGGGGCTTCACAGATACGCAGTATTTT

d_call: NA
j_call: TRBJ1-1
clone_size: NA
v_call: TRBV30
cdr3_aa: CAWSVGWTEAFF
cdr3_nt: TGTGCCTGGAGTGTTGGGTGGACTGAAGCTTTCTTT

d_call: NA
j_call: TRBJ2-7
clone_size: NA
v_call: TRBV6-1
cdr3_aa: CASSQGRAPTYEQYF
cdr3_nt: TGTGCCAGCAGTCAGGGTAGGGCACCTACCTACGAGCAGTACTTC

d_call: NA
j_call: TRBJ2-2
clone_size: NA
v_call: TRBV2
cdr3_aa: CASSEVTGPGELFF
cdr3_nt: TGTGCCAGCAGTGAAGTTACAGGTCCCGGGGAGCTGTTTTTT

d_call: TRBD1
j_call: TRBJ2-7
clone_size: NA
v_call: TRBV2
cdr3_aa: CASSSIDRGPYEQYF
cdr3_nt: TGTGCCAGCAGTAGCATCGACAGGGGGCCCTACGAGCAGTACTTC

d_call: NA
j_call: TRBJ2-7
clone_size: once
v_call: TRBV6-1
cdr3_aa: CASSEASRPTYEQYF
cdr3_nt: TGTGCCAGCAGTGAAGCGTCACGCCCCACCTACGAGCAGTACTTC

d_call: TRBD1
j_call: TRBJ2-7
clone_size: NA
v_call: TRBV7-9
cdr3_aa: CASSPWTGAYEQYF
cdr3_nt: TGTGCCAGCAGCCCTTGGACAGGGGCCTACGAGCAGTACTTC

d_call: NA
j_call: TRBJ2-1
clone_size: NA
v_call: TRBV10-2
cdr3_aa: CATSEGDYPNEQFF
cdr3_nt: TGCGCCACTTCTGAGGGGGACTACCCTAATGAGCAGTTCTTC

d_call: NA
j_call: TRBJ2-7
clone_size: NA
v_call: TRBV2
cdr3_aa: CASSSTYEQYF
cdr3_nt: TGTGCCAGCTCATCAACCTACGAGCAGTACTTC

d_call: NA
j_call: TRBJ2-7
clone_size: NA
v_call: TRBV9
cdr3_aa: CASSVLDGAYEQYF
cdr3_nt: TGTGCCAGCAGCGTACTCGACGGGGCCTACGAGCAGTACTTC

d_call: TRBD1
j_call: TRBJ1-2
clone_size: NA
v_call: TRBV28
cdr3_aa: CASSFRGQDGYTF
cdr3_nt: TGTGCCAGCAGTTTTAGGGGGCAGGATGGCTACACCTTC

d_call: NA
j_call: TRBJ2-7
clone_size: once
v_call: TRBV4-1
cdr3_aa: CASSPLWGYEQYF
cdr3_nt: TGCGCCAGCAGCCCACTTTGGGGCTACGAGCAGTACTTC

d_call: NA
j_call: TRBJ2-1
clone_size: NA
v_call: TRBV6-6
cdr3_aa: CASTRGHEQFF
cdr3_nt: TGTGCCAGCACTCGGGGCCATGAGCAGTTCTTC

d_call: TRBD2
j_call: TRBJ2-1
clone_size: NA
v_call: TRBV9
cdr3_aa: CASSVVGTSGGINEQFF
cdr3_nt: TGTGCCAGCAGCGTAGTAGGGACTAGCGGGGGAATAAATGAGCAGTTCTTC

d_call: NA
j_call: TRBJ2-7
clone_size: NA
v_call: TRBV5-6
cdr3_aa: CASSLGASYEQYF
cdr3_nt: TGTGCCAGCAGCTTAGGAGCCTCCTACGAGCAGTACTTC

d_call: NA
j_call: TRBJ2-7
clone_size: NA
v_call: TRBV4-1
cdr3_aa: CASSQELQAEDSYEQYF
cdr3_nt: TGCGCCAGCAGCCAAGAACTCCAGGCCGAGGATTCCTACGAGCAGTACTTC